This T cell receptor (beta chain) comes out of a study of beta chain features in type 1 diabetes. Overall study results and limits: Since sequencing was performed on cDNA, cells with high TCR expression could be over-represented. Patients with Type 1 diabetes showed moderately but significantly shorter TCRB CDR3s in all four CD4+ subsets.

A note on this clone: The target antigen is unknown.

CDR3 length: 16 amino acids. CDR1 is SEHNR, CDR2 FQNEAQ, per germline (reference sequence). V trimming: 5 bases; J trimming: 6 bases; junction bases outside the gene matches: 12. Sorting with CD45RO/CCR7/CD25/CD127/CD95/CD27 yielded naive, central memory, regulatory and stem-like memory CD4+ cells. Investigators reverse transcribed all isolated RNA, so they sequenced expressed TCRB transcripts. TCRdb's copy holds only in-frame clones and misses some; the assay was immunoSEQ multiplex PCR. Among more than 250,000 clones listed, over 12% were seen once. This receptor was obtained from a young man with type 1 diabetes. Sequenced sample: naive CD4+ T cells from blood. This sequence joins TRBV7-9 and TRBJ2-3; 9 positions match TRBD2. CDR3 DNA sequence: TGTGCCAGCAGCCCTCCGGGACTAGCTCCCTCGGATACGCAGTATTTT. Protein sequence: CASSPPGLAPSDTQYF.